The clone carrying this TCR beta chain was counted a single time. The source of the sample is a study of T cells in localized non-small cell lung cancer. CDR3 length: 16 amino acids. Trimming took 2 bases from V and 6 from J, leaving 18 bases between them. Looked up from germline, CDR1 is SGDLS and CDR2 is YYNGEE. Produced via immunoSEQ multiplex PCR; TCRdb's table is partial and in-frame only. There are over 40,000 clones in the sample; 70% to 90% occur only once, and roughly 7% lies in the top ten. The starting material was peripheral blood, obtained before any cancer treatment. The rearrangement joins TRBV9 to TRBJ2-1; the D gene is possibly TRBD1 (7 bases). This sequence was found in a woman aged 18 to 50 with stage III lung adenocarcinoma. CDR3 nucleotides: TGTGCCAGCAGCGTTACGGGGGACAGAAAAGTCAATGAGCAGTTCTTC. Its translation is CASSVTGDRKVNEQFF.